What follows are 29 T cell receptor beta chains derived from one specimen sequenced in a study of shared clonotypes between healthy human individuals. The table came from immunoSEQ multiplex PCR; TCRdb's copy has only in-frame clones and leaves some out. The data hold 85,000 to 100,000 clones, with over 60% observed a single time. The specimen was memory CD8+ T cells sorted from blood. Sample subset: CD45RO+ cells pooled with CCR7-negative TemRA cells. Receptor source: a man aged 30-40 years in good health.

This clone occurred a few times. V gene TRBV5-1 combines with J gene TRBJ1-1; D is unclear. V was clipped by 4 bases and J by 2 bases, with 9 bases between them. There are 13 residues in the CDR3. Germline values: CDR1 SGHRS, CDR2 YFSETQ. Here the CDR3 reads CASSQEPNTEAFF. CDR3 nucleotides: TGCGCCAGCAGCCAAGAACCCAACACTGAAGCTTTCTTT. The whole variable domain, remainder taken from reference TRBV5-1 and TRBJ1-1, is KAGVTQTPRYLIKTRGQQVTLSCSPISGHRSVSWYQQTPGQGLQFLFEYFSETQRNKGNFPGRFSGRQFSNSRSEMNVSTLELGDSALYLCASSQEPNTEAFFGQGTRLTVV.

The J gene is TRBJ1-1, the V gene TRBV5-1, with no clear D. The CDR3 consists of 15 residues. Germline loops: CDR1 SGHRS, CDR2 YFSETQ. V was shortened by 0 bases and J by 0 bases, with 9 bases between the two germline ends. CDR3 sequence reads: CASSLEGRMNTEAFF. The CDR3 DNA is TGCGCCAGCAGCTTGGAAGGCAGGATGAACACTGAAGCTTTCTTT.

V and J are TRBV7-9 and TRBJ1-1; D unresolved. The CDR3 loop spans 13 amino acids. V lost 2 bases to trimming and J lost 3 bases, with 7 bases between them. The germline V gene has CDR1 SEHNR and CDR2 FQNEAQ (reference sequence). The CDR3, as DNA: TGTGCCAGCAGCTTACCCGCCGACACTGAAGCTTTCTTT. Translation: CASSLPADTEAFF.

J is TRBJ2-7 and V is TRBV28; TRBD2 matches at 9 bases. From germline, CDR1 is MDHEN and CDR2 SYDVKM. The V gene end was trimmed by 2 bases and the J gene end by 6 bases; junction bases not matched to a gene: 5. The CDR3 consists of 14 residues. DNA for the CDR3: TGTGCCAGCAGTTTAGCTAGCGGGACCCGCGAGCAGTACTTC. Translating gives CASSLASGTREQYF.

For the CDR3, the DNA is TGTGCCAGCAGTTCGCTAGCGGGAGGGGGTCCGCAAGAGACCCAGTACTTC. Its protein is CASSSLAGGGPQETQYF. The chain recombines TRBV28 with TRBJ2-5; 12 positions match TRBD2. V gave up 4 bases and J gave up 2 bases; unmatched junction bases: 8. The CDR3 runs to 17 residues. CDR1 and CDR2 (germline): MDHEN, SYDVKM.

This clone was observed many times. V gene TRBV5-1 combines with J gene TRBJ2-3; no reliable D call. V was pared by 5 bases and J by 1 base, with 14 bases between. Looked up from germline, CDR1 is SGHRS and CDR2 is YFSETQ. The CDR3 runs 15 residues. This CDR3 reads CASSSISQGTDTQYF. In nucleotides, the CDR3 is TGCGCCAGCAGTTCGATATCCCAGGGCACAGATACGCAGTATTTT.

The chain employs TRBV11-1 and TRBJ2-4; possibly TRBD1 for D (6 bases). Germline V CDR1 and CDR2: SGHAT, FQDESV (reference sequence). V gave up 5 bases and J gave up 1 base, with 18 bases separating them. The CDR3 covers 17 residues. DNA for the CDR3: TGTGCCAGCAGCCCAAAGACAGGCTATGCCGCCAAAAACATTCAGTACTTC. It encodes CASSPKTGYAAKNIQYF. The full variable domain, its missing parts supplied by reference TRBV11-1 and TRBJ2-4, is EAEVAQSPRYKITEKSQAVAFWCDPISGHATLYWYRQILGQGPELLVQFQDESVVDDSQLPKDRFSAERLKGVDSTLKIQPAELGDSAMYLCASSPKTGYAAKNIQYFGAGTRLSVL.

In this sample, this clone turned up a few times. The chain couples TRBV9 to TRBJ2-2; 9 bases match TRBD2. The ends lost 5 bases at V and 0 bases at J; junction bases unmatched: 2. The CDR3 runs 15 residues. Germline CDR1 SGDLS, CDR2 YYNGEE. The DNA for the CDR3 is TGTGCCAGCAGGGGCGGGAGGGCGAACACCGGGGAGCTGTTTTTT. Encoded protein: CASRGGRANTGELFF.

The chain combines TRBV19 with TRBJ2-5; the match to TRBD2 covers 7 bases. Germline lookup yields CDR1 LNHDA and CDR2 SQIVND (reference sequence). With 5 bases clipped from V and 5 bases from J, the junction kept 5 bases outside the gene matches. CDR3 length: 13 amino acids. DNA of the CDR3: TGTGCCAGTAGTCGGGGGAGGGAGGAGACCCAGTACTTC. Protein: CASSRGREETQYF.

The chain is built from TRBV5-6 and TRBJ1-2; D remains unclear. CDR1 and CDR2 (germline): SGHDT, YYEEEE. The CDR3 sequence is 13 residues long. V lost 0 bases and J lost 4, with 7 bases in between. CDR3 nucleotide sequence: TGTGCCAGCAGCTTGGGGACCGCCTATGGCTACACCTTC. This translates into CASSLGTAYGYTF.

This clone is classed as large. The genes are TRBV19 and TRBJ2-7; no firm D call. The CDR3 extends over 15 amino acids. Trimming removed 5 bases from V and 3 bases from J, with 17 bases in between. Germline CDR1 reads LNHDA; CDR2 reads SQIVND (reference sequence). The CDR3 DNA sequence: TGTGCCAGTAGTCCAAAACTGGTCGGTTACTACGAGCAGTACTTC. Translated: CASSPKLVGYYEQYF.

Comment on this clone: This sequence is one base from a far larger clone and is likely a read error. CDR3 in amino acids: CASSGGTGADTQYF. CDR3 coding DNA: TGTGCCAGCAGTGGCGGGACAGGGGCAGATACGCAGTATTTT. This chain connects TRBV6-4 to TRBJ2-3; TRBD1 agrees at 10 bases. Germline values: CDR1 MRHNA, CDR2 SNTAGT. The CDR3 has 14 residues. V trimming: 4 bases; J trimming: 4 bases; junction bases outside the gene matches: 2.

The chain combines TRBV19 with TRBJ1-5; the match to TRBD1 covers 9 bases. This CDR3 is 15 amino acids long. Losses at the gene ends were 7 bases for V and 0 bases for J; bases not matched to a gene: 4. Germline lookup yields CDR1 LNHDA and CDR2 SQIVND (reference sequence). The CDR3 region is CASKPGQGSNQPQHF. The CDR3 bases are TGTGCCAGTAAGCCGGGACAGGGTAGCAATCAGCCCCAGCATTTT.

The rearrangement links TRBV6-1 to TRBJ2-4; the match to TRBD1 covers 7 bases. The CDR3 totals 15 residues. The V segment lost 6 bases and the J segment 2 bases; nucleotides outside the gene matches: 7. The germline CDR1 and CDR2 sequences are MNHNS and SASEGT. CDR3 amino acids: CASRDSGQPKNIQYF. In DNA form, the CDR3 reads TGTGCCAGCAGAGACTCGGGACAGCCCAAAAACATTCAGTACTTC.

The gene calls are TRBV25-1 and TRBJ2-1, with TRBD2 matching over 8 bases. CDR3 length: 18 amino acids. V trimming: 5 bases; J trimming: 2 bases; junction bases outside the gene matches: 14. The germline gives CDR1 MGHDK, CDR2 SYGVNS. The CDR3 DNA follows: TGTGCCAGCAGTAAAAATGGGGGGGCGGGGGGCCCCTACAATGAGCAGTTCTTC. As protein: CASSKNGGAGGPYNEQFF. Based on the CDR3 plus reference TRBV25-1 and TRBJ2-1, the full variable domain is EADIYQTPRYLVIGTGKKITLECSQTMGHDKMYWYQQDPGMELHLIHYSYGVNSTEKGDLSSESTVSRIRTEHFPLTLESARPSHTSQYLCASSKNGGAGGPYNEQFFGPGTRLTVL.

Note on this clone: This may arise from a read error, as a much more abundant clone is one base away. Different DNA sequences within this sample yield the same CDR3. The chain is built from TRBV11-1 and TRBJ2-7; D possibly corresponds to TRBD1 (7 bases). This CDR3 has 15 amino acids. Per germline, CDR1 SGHAT and CDR2 FQDESV (reference sequence). Trimming shortened V by 1 base and J by 1 base, and 11 bases separated the two germline ends. The CDR3 reads CASSLGGDSSYEQYF. CDR3 nucleotides: TGTGCCAGCAGCTTAGGCGGGGACAGTTCCTACGAGCAGTACTTC.

The J gene is TRBJ1-1, the V gene TRBV4-1; no definite D call. Trimming removed 3 bases from V and 2 bases from J, with 10 bases in between. From germline, CDR1 is MGHRA and CDR2 YSYEKL. This CDR3 contains 14 residues. This chain's CDR3 is CASSHRELNTEAFF. CDR3 nucleotides: TGCGCCAGCAGCCACAGAGAATTAAACACTGAAGCTTTCTTT.

The rearrangement joins TRBV29-1 to TRBJ2-1; TRBD1 is a possible D gene (6 bases). V gave up 1 base and J gave up 8 bases, with 15 bases separating them. Germline CDR1 and CDR2: SQVTM and ANQGSEA. This CDR3 comprises 14 residues. CDR3 protein: CSVEGNKGEHEQFF. The CDR3 DNA follows: TGCAGCGTTGAAGGGAACAAGGGGGAACATGAGCAGTTCTTC.

The gene calls are TRBV28 and TRBJ1-1; the D is unclear. The CDR3 runs 14 residues. The germline CDR1 and CDR2 sequences are MDHEN and SYDVKM. The V and J ends lost 6 bases and 0 bases respectively, with 11 bases between them. CDR3 coding DNA: TGTGCCAGCAGCAAGCCCACAGTGAACACTGAAGCTTTCTTT. Translating it yields CASSKPTVNTEAFF.

The chain carries TRBV27 and TRBJ1-2; 12 bases are a match to TRBD1. The germline V gene encodes CDR1 MNHEY and CDR2 SMNVEV (reference sequence). This CDR3 region has 16 residues. The V gene end was trimmed by 5 bases and the J gene end by 4 bases; junction bases not matched to a gene: 8. The CDR3 nucleotides are TGTGCCAGCAGTCCCCGGGACAGGGGGCTTGGCTATGGCTACACCTTC. It translates to CASSPRDRGLGYGYTF.

This chain joins TRBV28 and TRBJ2-5; maybe TRBD2 (5 bases). The length of the CDR3 is 16 residues. In germline, CDR1 is MDHEN, CDR2 SYDVKM. The ends were cut back, 3 bases at V and 2 bases at J, with 16 bases in the middle. The CDR3 DNA follows: TGTGCCAGCAGTTTTCAAGTAGCGAAAACGCAAGAGACCCAGTACTTC. Its protein is CASSFQVAKTQETQYF.

This clone was detected a few times. The V and J genes are TRBV18 and TRBJ1-4; TRBD1 is a possible D gene (5 bases). Trimming left V 0 bases short and J 8 bases short, with 13 bases between. Germline CDR1 reads KGHSH; CDR2 reads LQKENI. There are 15 residues in the CDR3. CDR3 in DNA: TGTGCCAGCTCACCACCGTCCAGGGTACGGGAAAAACTGTTTTTT. It encodes CASSPPSRVREKLFF.

The CDR3 reads CASSGGQGAHTIYF. For the CDR3, the DNA is TGTGCCAGCAGCGGGGGACAGGGCGCTCACACCATATATTTT. V and J are TRBV25-1 and TRBJ1-3, with 9 bases aligning to TRBD1. The CDR3 has 14 amino acids. Germline V gene sequence: CDR1 MGHDK, CDR2 SYGVNS. V gave up 6 bases and J gave up 8 bases; unmatched junction bases: 8.

The V and J genes are TRBV7-8 and TRBJ2-4, with D uncertain. The V gene's germline CDR1 is SGHVS and CDR2 FQNEAQ. CDR3 length: 15 residues. V lost 0 bases and J 2 bases, leaving 8 bases between the germline ends. Here the CDR3 DNA reads TGTGCCAGCAGCTTAGCCCCCCAAACCAAAAACATTCAGTACTTC. Translation: CASSLAPQTKNIQYF.

Here the CDR3 reads CASSEPGQGLREQYF. CDR3 bases: TGTGCCAGCAGCGAACCGGGACAGGGTCTTCGGGAGCAGTACTTC. The chain recombines TRBV6-6 with TRBJ2-7, with 9 bases lining up with TRBD1. CDR1 is MNHNY and CDR2 is SVGAGI in the germline V gene (reference sequence). The CDR3 is 15 amino acids. V dropped 6 bases and J dropped 7; count of bases not matched to a gene: 13.

V gene TRBV5-4 combines with J gene TRBJ1-2, with D maybe TRBD1 (5 bases). Per the germline V gene, CDR1 is SGHNT and CDR2 is YYREEE (reference sequence). This CDR3 has 15 amino acids. V lost 4 bases and J lost 1, with 14 bases in between. In nucleotides, the CDR3 is TGTGCCAGCAGCGATAGGGGCGTCGGTAACTATGGCTACACCTTC. Its translation is CASSDRGVGNYGYTF.

The gene calls are TRBV14 and TRBJ2-5, with TRBD2 matching over 12 bases. V dropped 3 bases and J dropped 5; count of bases not matched to a gene: 4. CDR1 is SGHDN and CDR2 is FVKESK in the germline V gene. CDR3 length: 15 residues. The CDR3 spells CASSQTSGSWETQYF. CDR3 coding DNA: TGTGCCAGCAGCCAGACTAGCGGGAGTTGGGAGACCCAGTACTTC.

This clone came up once. This chain links TRBV30 with TRBJ2-1; possible D gene TRBD1, 6 bases. This CDR3 region has 14 residues. Germline values: CDR1 GTSNPN, CDR2 SVGIG (reference sequence). The V end was cut by 0 bases, the J end by 6 bases, with 12 bases between. The DNA for the CDR3 is TGTGCCTGGAGTGTACCAGGGGACCCCAATGAGCAGTTCTTC. This sequence encodes CAWSVPGDPNEQFF.

The V gene is TRBV15, the J gene TRBJ2-2; the match to TRBD2 covers 9 bases. There are 16 residues in the CDR3. The V gene end was trimmed by 2 bases and the J gene end by 7 bases; junction bases not matched to a gene: 8. Germline assignment: CDR1 LNHNV and CDR2 YYDKDF (reference sequence). The CDR3 DNA reads as TGTGCCACCAGCAGAAACCTAGCGGGATATGACGGGGAGCTGTTTTTT. This codes for CATSRNLAGYDGELFF.